This T cell receptor beta chain was identified in a study of CD8 T cells in Susac syndrome. Study-level background: Blood was drawn from patients with Susac syndrome. At that point, they were therapy-naive, on corticosteroids, or on intravenous immunoglobulin alone.

The authors reverse transcribed roughly 0.5 to 1 ug RNA with random hexamers. Amplification of TCR beta CDR3 by immunoSEQ multiplex PCR spanned 54 Vbeta and 13 Jbeta. TCRdb re-called the immunoSEQ multiplex PCR reads with MiXCR, one entry per CDR3 protein. The table includes under 200,000 distinct CDR3 sequences, 90% to 95% detected once. Study-wide results and caveats: Clonal expansion was absent from the CD4+ T cell repertoires in Susac syndrome.

CD8+ and CD4+ T cells from blood underwent TCR beta sequencing, which was carried out in a high-throughput format. Turning to this clonotype: Its antigen is undetermined.

Per germline, CDR1 MDHEN and CDR2 SYDVKM. The CDR3 is 20 residues long. V lost 2 bases, J lost 1 base, and 24 bases lay in between. The TCR comes from a human donor with Susac syndrome. This chain uses TRBV28 with TRBJ1-5; D is perhaps TRBD1 (5 bases). The sample was CD4+ T cells from PBMCs. The CDR3 DNA is TGTGCCAGCAGTTTACCCAGGTTAGGGGTTGGTTTAATGAGCAATCAGCCCCAGCATTTT. This codes for CASSLPRLGVGLMSNQPQHF.